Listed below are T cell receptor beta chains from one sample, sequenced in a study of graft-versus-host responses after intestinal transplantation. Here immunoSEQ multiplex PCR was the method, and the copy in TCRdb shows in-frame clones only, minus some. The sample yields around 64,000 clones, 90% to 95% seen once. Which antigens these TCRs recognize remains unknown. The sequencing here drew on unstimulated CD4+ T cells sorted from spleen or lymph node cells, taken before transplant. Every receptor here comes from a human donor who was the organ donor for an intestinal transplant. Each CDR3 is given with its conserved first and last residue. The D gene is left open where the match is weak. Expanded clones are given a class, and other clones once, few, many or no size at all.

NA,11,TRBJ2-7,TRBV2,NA,TGTGCCAGCAGGGACGGCTACGAGCAGTACTTC,CASRDGYEQYF
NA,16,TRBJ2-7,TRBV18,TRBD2,TGTGCCAGCTCCCCCGGACTAGCGGGGGCCACTTACGAGCAGTACTTC,CASSPGLAGATYEQYF
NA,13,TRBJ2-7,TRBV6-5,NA,TGTGCCAGCGGAGCCTGGGCCTCCTACGAGCAGTACTTC,CASGAWASYEQYF
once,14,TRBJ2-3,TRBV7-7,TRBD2,TGTGCTAGCAGCTTAGGACTAGCCTCAGATACGCAGTATTTT,CASSLGLASDTQYF
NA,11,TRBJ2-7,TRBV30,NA,TGTGCCTGGAGTGAAGGTTACGAGCAGTACTTC,CAWSEGYEQYF
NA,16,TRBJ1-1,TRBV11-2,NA,TGTGCCAGCAGCTTATTGGGAAGGGGATCGAACACTGAAGCTTTCTTT,CASSLLGRGSNTEAFF
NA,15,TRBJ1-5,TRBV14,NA,TGTGCCAGCAGCCAAGATGACGGCAGCAATCAGCCCCAGCATTTT,CASSQDDGSNQPQHF
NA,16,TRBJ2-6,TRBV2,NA,TGTGCCAGCAGCCCTCTCCCGCCCCCTGGGGCCAACGTCCTGACTTTC,CASSPLPPPGANVLTF
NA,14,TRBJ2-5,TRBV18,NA,TGTGCCAGCTCACCACCGGCAGGTCAAGAGACCCAGTACTTC,CASSPPAGQETQYF
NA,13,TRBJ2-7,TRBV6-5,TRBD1,TGTGCCAGCAGGGACAGGTTTGCCTACGAGCAGTACTTC,CASRDRFAYEQYF
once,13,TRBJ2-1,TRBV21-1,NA,TGTGCCAGCAGCAAAGAAAGGGCGGGCGAGCAGTTCTTC,CASSKERAGEQFF
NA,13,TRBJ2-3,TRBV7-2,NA,TGTGCCAGCAGCCCAACAGGCACAGATACGCAGTATTTT,CASSPTGTDTQYF
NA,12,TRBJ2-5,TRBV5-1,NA,TGCGCCAGCAGCTTGGGCGGAGAGGCCCAGTACTTC,CASSLGGEAQYF
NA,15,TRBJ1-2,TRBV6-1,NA,TGTGCCAGCAGTGATGGGCGGGACGGGGGTTATGGCTACACCTTC,CASSDGRDGGYGYTF
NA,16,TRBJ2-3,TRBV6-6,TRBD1,TGTGCCAGCAGTCCGTGGACAGGGGGTTCGTCAGATACGCAGTATTTT,CASSPWTGGSSDTQYF
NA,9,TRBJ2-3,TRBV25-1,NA,TGTGCCAGCATCGAAACGCAGTATTTT,CASIETQYF
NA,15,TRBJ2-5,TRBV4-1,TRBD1,TGCGCCAGCAGCCCGCGTCAGGGGGCAGGTGAGACCCAGTACTTC,CASSPRQGAGETQYF
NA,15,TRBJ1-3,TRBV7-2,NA,TGTGCCAGCAGCTTAGAGGGGTCCTCTGGAAACACCATATATTTT,CASSLEGSSGNTIYF
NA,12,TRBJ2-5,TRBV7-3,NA,TGTGCCAGCAGCTTTTTCACGGGACACCTATACTTC,CASSFFTGHLYF
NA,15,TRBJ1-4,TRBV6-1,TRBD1,TGTGCCAGCGCCCCCGCCAGGACAGGGTCTGAAAAACTGTTTTTT,CASAPARTGSEKLFF
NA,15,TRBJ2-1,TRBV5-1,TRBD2,TGCGCCAGCAGCGCCTTTAGCGGGTTCTACAATGAGCAGTTCTTC,CASSAFSGFYNEQFF
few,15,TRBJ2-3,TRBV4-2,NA,TGTGCCAGCAGCGCGAAGGCAGGGGAGGCAGATACGCAGTATTTT,CASSAKAGEADTQYF
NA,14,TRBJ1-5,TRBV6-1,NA,TGTGCCAGCGGAGGGGAGGTGAGTGGTCAGCCCCAGCATTTT,CASGGEVSGQPQHF
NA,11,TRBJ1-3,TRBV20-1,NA,TGCAGTGCCCAGGGAGGGAACACCATATATTTT,CSAQGGNTIYF
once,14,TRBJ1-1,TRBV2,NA,TGTGCCAGCAAGTACACTCTAGCCAACACTGAAGCTTTCTTT,CASKYTLANTEAFF
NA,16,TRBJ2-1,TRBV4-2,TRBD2,TGTGCCAGCAGCCAAGAACCCCAGCGGGGCTACAATGAGCAGTTCTTC,CASSQEPQRGYNEQFF
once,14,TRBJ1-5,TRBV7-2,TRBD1,TGTGCCAGCAGCGGACAGGGGTTAAATCAGCCCCAGCATTTT,CASSGQGLNQPQHF
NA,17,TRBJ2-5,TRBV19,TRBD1,TGTGCCAGTAGCCGATCGGGTAGGGGGCGAGTGGAAGAGACCCAGTACTTC,CASSRSGRGRVEETQYF
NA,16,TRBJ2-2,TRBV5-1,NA,TGCGCCAGCAGCTTCGATCTGGGTTTGAACACCGGGGAGCTGTTTTTT,CASSFDLGLNTGELFF
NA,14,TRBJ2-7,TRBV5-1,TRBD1,TGCGCCAGCAGCCGACAGGGGGCGGGATACGAGCAGTACTTC,CASSRQGAGYEQYF
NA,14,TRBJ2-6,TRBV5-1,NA,TGCGCCAGCAGCTTTGGCTCTGGGGCCAACGTCCTGACTTTC,CASSFGSGANVLTF
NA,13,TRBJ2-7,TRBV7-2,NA,TGTGCCAGCAGCATAAGAGGGGGCTACGAGCAGTACTTC,CASSIRGGYEQYF
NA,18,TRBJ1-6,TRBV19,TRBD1,TGTGCCAAACCCACATCGGGGACAGGGTGCATGGATTATTCACCCCTCCACTTT,CAKPTSGTGCMDYSPLHF
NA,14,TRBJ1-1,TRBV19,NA,TGTGCCAGTAGTAGGACAAAAATGAACACTGAAGCTTTCTTT,CASSRTKMNTEAFF
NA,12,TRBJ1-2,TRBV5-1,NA,TGCGCCAGCAGCTTATCACTTGGAGGCTACACCTTC,CASSLSLGGYTF
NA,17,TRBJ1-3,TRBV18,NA,TGTGCCAGCTCACCGAGGCCGGACAGTTTCTCTGGAAACACCATATATTTT,CASSPRPDSFSGNTIYF
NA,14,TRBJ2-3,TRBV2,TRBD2,TGTGCCACGACGGGGGGGCGTACCGGAGATACGCAGTATTTT,CATTGGRTGDTQYF
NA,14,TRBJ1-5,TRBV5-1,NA,TGCGCCAGCAGCCCAGGGGAGGGGAATCAGCCCCAGCATTTT,CASSPGEGNQPQHF
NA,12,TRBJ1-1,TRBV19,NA,TGTGCCAGTAGTATAAGGGGGACTGAAGCTTTCTTT,CASSIRGTEAFF
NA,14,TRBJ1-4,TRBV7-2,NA,TGTGCCAGCAGCCCAAATGGGGGAAATGAAAAACTGTTTTTT,CASSPNGGNEKLFF
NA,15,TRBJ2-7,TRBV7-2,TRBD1,TGTGCCAGCAGCCCCTGGACAGGGAGGCGGGACGAGCAGTACTTC,CASSPWTGRRDEQYF
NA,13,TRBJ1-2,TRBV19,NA,TGTGCCAGTAGTATTCGCAAACACTATGGCTACACCTTC,CASSIRKHYGYTF
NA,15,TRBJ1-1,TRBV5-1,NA,TGCGCCAGCAGCAGCCAAGGACAGCTAAACACTGAAGCTTTCTTT,CASSSQGQLNTEAFF
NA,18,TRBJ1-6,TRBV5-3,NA,TGTGCCAGAAGCTTAAGTCGCGGGGGGAGCTCCTATAATTCACCCCTCCACTTT,CARSLSRGGSSYNSPLHF
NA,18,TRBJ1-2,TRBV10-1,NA,TGCGCCAGCAGTGAGCCAGGTGCACTTACGCCGATAAACTATGGCTACACCTTC,CASSEPGALTPINYGYTF
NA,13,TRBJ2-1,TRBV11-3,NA,TGTGCCAGCAGCCCAACCGGGGCCAATGAGCAGTTCTTC,CASSPTGANEQFF
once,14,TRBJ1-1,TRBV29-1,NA,TGCAGCGTTGAAGGGCGCTTAATGAACACTGAAGCTTTCTTT,CSVEGRLMNTEAFF
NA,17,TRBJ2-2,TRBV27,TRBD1,TGTGCCAGCAGTTTAGTTCCCGGGACAGGGGACACCGGGGAGCTGTTTTTT,CASSLVPGTGDTGELFF
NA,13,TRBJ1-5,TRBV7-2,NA,TGTGCCAGCAGCTTAGGTGGAGATCAGCCCCAGCATTTT,CASSLGGDQPQHF
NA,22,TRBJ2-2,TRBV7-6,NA,TGTGCCAGCAGCTTACGCGAAAAGTTGGGCTGGGATCCTACACTTATCGCCGGGGAGCTGTTTTTT,CASSLREKLGWDPTLIAGELFF
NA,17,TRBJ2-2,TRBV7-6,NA,TGTGCCAGCAGCTTAAAGGCGCGTCAGGGAAACACCGGGGAGCTGTTTTTT,CASSLKARQGNTGELFF